This T cell receptor (beta chain) was profiled in a study of T cells after yellow fever vaccination. The wider study: Low-cell-number fractions underwent preparation using SMART-Seq v4 Ultra Low Input. Regarding the study as a whole: The study found a weaker secondary response that peaked faster, day 5 versus 15. The booster response re-showed most primary clones: 95% to 96% CD4, approximately 90% CD8. Clonotypes shared by both compartments, CD4 and CD8, made up a small share.

The V end lost 5 bases, the J end lost 4 bases, and 8 bases lay between the germline ends. Germline-derived CDR1 and CDR2 are SEHNR and FQNEAQ (reference sequence). The CDR3 sequence is 12 residues long. Turning to this clonotype: What it recognizes is unknown.

TCRdb processed the 5' RACE reads anew with MiXCR; each CDR3 protein has one entry. The sample carries 300,000 to 400,000 distinct CDR3 sequences, around 12% recorded once. The sample here was CD4+ T cells sorted from PBMCs, taken 15 days after the yellow fever booster vaccination. The origin of this receptor is a man aged 18 to 30 who received the YFV17D yellow fever vaccine. V gene TRBV7-9 combines with J gene TRBJ1-2; perhaps TRBD1 as D (5 bases). Here the CDR3 reads CASSLDTYGYTF. The CDR3, as DNA: TGTGCCAGCAGCCTGGACACCTATGGCTACACCTTC.